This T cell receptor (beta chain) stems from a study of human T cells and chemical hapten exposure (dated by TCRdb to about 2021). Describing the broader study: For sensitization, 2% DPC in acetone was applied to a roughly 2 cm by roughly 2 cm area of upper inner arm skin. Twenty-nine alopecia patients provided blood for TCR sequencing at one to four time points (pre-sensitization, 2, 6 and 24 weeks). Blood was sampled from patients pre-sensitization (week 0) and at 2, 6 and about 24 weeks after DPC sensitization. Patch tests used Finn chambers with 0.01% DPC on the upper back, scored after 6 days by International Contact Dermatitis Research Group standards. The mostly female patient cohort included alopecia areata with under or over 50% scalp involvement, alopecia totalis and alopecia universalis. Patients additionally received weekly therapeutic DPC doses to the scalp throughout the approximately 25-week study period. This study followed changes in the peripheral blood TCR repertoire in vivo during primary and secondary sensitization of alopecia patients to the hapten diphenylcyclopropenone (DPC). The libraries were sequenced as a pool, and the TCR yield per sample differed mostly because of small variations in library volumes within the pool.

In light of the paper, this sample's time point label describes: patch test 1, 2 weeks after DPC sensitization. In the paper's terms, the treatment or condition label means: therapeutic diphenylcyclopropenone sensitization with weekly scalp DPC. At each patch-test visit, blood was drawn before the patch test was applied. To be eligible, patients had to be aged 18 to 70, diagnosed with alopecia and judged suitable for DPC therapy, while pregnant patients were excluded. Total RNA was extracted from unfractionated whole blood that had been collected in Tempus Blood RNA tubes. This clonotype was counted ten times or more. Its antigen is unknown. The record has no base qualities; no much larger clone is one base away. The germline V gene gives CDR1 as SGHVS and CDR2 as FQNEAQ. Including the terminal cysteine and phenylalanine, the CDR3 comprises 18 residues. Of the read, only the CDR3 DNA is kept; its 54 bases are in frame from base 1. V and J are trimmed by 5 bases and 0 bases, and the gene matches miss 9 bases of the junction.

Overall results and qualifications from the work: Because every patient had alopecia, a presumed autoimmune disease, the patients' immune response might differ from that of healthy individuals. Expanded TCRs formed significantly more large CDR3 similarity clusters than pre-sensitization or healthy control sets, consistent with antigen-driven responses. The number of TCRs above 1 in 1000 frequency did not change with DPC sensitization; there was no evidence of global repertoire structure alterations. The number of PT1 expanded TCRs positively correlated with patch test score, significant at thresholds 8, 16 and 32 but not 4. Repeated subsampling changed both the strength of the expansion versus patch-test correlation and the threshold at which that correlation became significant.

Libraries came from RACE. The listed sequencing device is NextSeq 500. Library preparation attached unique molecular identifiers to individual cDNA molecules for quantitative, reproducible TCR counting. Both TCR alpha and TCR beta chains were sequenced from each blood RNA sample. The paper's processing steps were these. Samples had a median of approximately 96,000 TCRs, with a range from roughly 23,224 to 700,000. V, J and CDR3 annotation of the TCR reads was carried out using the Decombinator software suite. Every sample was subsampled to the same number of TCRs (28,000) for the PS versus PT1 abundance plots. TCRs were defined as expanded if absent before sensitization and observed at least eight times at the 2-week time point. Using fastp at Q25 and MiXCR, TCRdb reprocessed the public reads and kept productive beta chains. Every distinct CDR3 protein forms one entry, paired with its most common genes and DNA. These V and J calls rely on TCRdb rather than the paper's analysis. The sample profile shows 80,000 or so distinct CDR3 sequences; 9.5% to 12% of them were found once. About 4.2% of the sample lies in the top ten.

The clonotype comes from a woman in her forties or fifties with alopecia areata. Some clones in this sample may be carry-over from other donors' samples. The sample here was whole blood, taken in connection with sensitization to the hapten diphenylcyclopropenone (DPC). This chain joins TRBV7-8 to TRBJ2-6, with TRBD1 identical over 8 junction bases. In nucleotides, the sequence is TGTGCCAGCAGCACCTACCGGGACAGGAACTCTGGGGCCAACGTCCTGACTTTC. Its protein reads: CASSTYRDRNSGANVLTF.